The 5 T cell receptor beta chains below all came from one sample that was sequenced in a study of cytomegalovirus exposure and HLA in healthy donors. PCR was performed using 60 Vbeta and 13 Jbeta primers. Here immunoSEQ multiplex PCR was the method, and the copy in TCRdb shows in-frame clones only, minus some. This repertoire shows some 96,000 clones, about 80% found once; its top ten account for roughly 2%. Sequencing was done on a sample of PBMCs. The receptors derive from a man aged 35 to 55 in good health and CMV-seronegative.

This chain joins TRBV5-6 and TRBJ1-5; D is perhaps TRBD1 (5 bases). Trimming pared 4 bases from V and 1 base from J, leaving 15 bases between. The germline V gene has CDR1 SGHDT and CDR2 YYEEEE. The CDR3 loop spans 16 amino acids. CDR3 bases: TGTGCCAGCAGCCGTGGGGGGGTATTAAGCAATCAGCCCCAGCATTTT. This gives the protein CASSRGGVLSNQPQHF. Variable domain in full (rest from reference TRBV5-6 and TRBJ1-5): DAGVTQSPTHLIKTRGQQVTLRCSPKSGHDTVSWYQQALGQGPQFIFQYYEEEERQRGNFPDRFSGHQFPNYSSELNVNALLLGDSALYLCASSRGGVLSNQPQHFGDGTRLSIL.

This clone was seen just once. V usage is TRBV6-5 and J usage is TRBJ2-7, with TRBD2 as a possible D gene (6 bases). This CDR3 is built from 13 residues. V gave up 5 bases and J gave up 4 bases, with 12 bases separating them. Germline V gene sequence: CDR1 MNHEY, CDR2 SVGAGI. In DNA, the CDR3 is TGTGCCAGCAGTCGGGGTGCGGGGTACGAGCAGTACTTC. Translated, it gives CASSRGAGYEQYF.

V gene TRBV4-3 combines with J gene TRBJ2-7; unclear D gene. The V gene's germline CDR1 is LGHNA and CDR2 YSLEER. CDR3 length: 12 residues. Trimming shortened V by 0 bases and J by 6 bases, and 6 bases separated the two germline ends. This CDR3 reads CASSQDSGEQYF. The CDR3 DNA sequence: TGCGCCAGCAGCCAAGATTCGGGCGAGCAGTACTTC.

The table lists this clone with a few counts. The chain carries TRBV2 and TRBJ2-7, with D perhaps TRBD2 (5 bases). Germline V gene data show CDR1 as SNHLY and CDR2 as FYNNEI. The V gene lost 6 bases and the J gene lost 4 bases, with 13 bases spanning the gap. The CDR3 length is 13 residues. The CDR3 DNA reads TGTGCCAGCAGAGACTGGAGGTCGTACGAGCAGTACTTC. Translated: CASRDWRSYEQYF. The full variable domain, its missing parts supplied by reference TRBV2 and TRBJ2-7, is EPEVTQTPSHQVTQMGQEVILRCVPISNHLYFYWYRQILGQKVEFLVSFYNNEISEKSEIFDDQFSVERPDGSNFTLKIRSTKLEDSAMYFCASRDWRSYEQYFGPGTRLTVT.

V usage is TRBV7-2 and J usage is TRBJ2-7; 8 bases match TRBD2. The CDR3 spans 16 residues. V shed 1 base and J 5 bases; nucleotides not matched to a gene: 10. Germline CDR1 is SGHTA and CDR2 is FQGNSA. CDR3 nucleotides: TGTGCCAGCAGCTTAGGATTCTCGGGGGGGAGTGACGAGCAGTACTTC. This translates into CASSLGFSGGSDEQYF.